The T cell receptor beta chain under discussion was sequenced for a study of blood T cell repertoires in COVID-19. Study information: Sites across the United States, Italy and Spain contributed samples from acute and convalescent COVID-19. From T cells, B-cell-depleted T cells, or PBMCs came the material, which was cDNA or gDNA.

The CDR3 extends over 13 amino acids. Germline CDR1 reads MDHEN; CDR2 reads SYDVKM. Unmatched junction bases numbered 2, after V lost 8 bases and J lost 8 bases. Per the study methods: Reference gene primer amplification in the assay estimated nucleated cell counts. TCRdb's table, derived via immunoSEQ multiplex PCR, lists solely in-frame clones and lacks some. The DNA gave D and trimming, while V, J and clone size come from that table. Here the sample spans tens of thousands of clones, about 88% being singletons. The chain is built from TRBV28 and TRBJ2-1, with 14 nucleotides matching TRBD2. The clonotype comes from a woman in her forties or fifties with active or convalescent COVID-19. Sequencing input: peripheral blood. CDR3 bases: TGTGCCAGCGGGACTAGCGGGGGAGATGAGCAGTTCTTC. Its translation is CASGTSGGDEQFF.